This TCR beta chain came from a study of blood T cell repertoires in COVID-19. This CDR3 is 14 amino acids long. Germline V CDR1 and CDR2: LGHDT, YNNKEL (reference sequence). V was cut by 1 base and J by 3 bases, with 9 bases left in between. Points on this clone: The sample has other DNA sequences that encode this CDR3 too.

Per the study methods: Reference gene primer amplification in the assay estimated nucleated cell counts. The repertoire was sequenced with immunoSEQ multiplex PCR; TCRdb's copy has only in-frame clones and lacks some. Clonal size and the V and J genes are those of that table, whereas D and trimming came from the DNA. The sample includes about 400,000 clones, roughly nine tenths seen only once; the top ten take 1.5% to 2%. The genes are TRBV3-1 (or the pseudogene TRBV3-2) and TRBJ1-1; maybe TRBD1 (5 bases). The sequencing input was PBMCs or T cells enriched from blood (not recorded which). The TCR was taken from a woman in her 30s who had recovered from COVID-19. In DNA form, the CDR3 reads TGTGCCAGCAGCCAAGCCGGGGGGGACACTGAAGCTTTCTTT. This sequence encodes CASSQAGGDTEAFF.